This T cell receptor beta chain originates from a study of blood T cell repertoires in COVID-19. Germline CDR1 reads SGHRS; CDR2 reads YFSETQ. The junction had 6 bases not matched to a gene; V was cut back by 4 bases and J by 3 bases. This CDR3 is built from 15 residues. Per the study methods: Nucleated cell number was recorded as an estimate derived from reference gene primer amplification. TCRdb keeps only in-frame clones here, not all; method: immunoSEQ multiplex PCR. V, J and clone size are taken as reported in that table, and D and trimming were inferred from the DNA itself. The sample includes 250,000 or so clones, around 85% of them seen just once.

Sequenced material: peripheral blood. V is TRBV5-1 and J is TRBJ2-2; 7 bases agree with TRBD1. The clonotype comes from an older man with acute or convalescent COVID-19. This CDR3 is CASSPPGTDTGELFF. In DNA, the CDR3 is TGCGCCAGCAGCCCCCCCGGGACAGACACCGGGGAGCTGTTTTTT.